This T cell receptor (beta chain) was recovered during a study of control samples from healthy donors and cancer patients. This CDR3 comprises 14 residues. Trimming removed 1 base from V and 4 bases from J, with 9 bases in between. CDR1 and CDR2 from the germline V gene are KGHSH and LQKENI. Profiling relied on immunoSEQ multiplex PCR, and the TCRdb table lists in-frame clones only, not all of them. This sample carries approximately 100,000 clones, 85% to 90% of them seen once, and the ten largest clones take roughly 14%. The TCR originated in a young man in good health. The chain recombines TRBV18 with TRBJ2-3, with unresolved D. Sequenced: blood. The CDR3 region has the DNA TGTGCCAGCTCACCACGGATGGCAGCAGATACGCAGTATTTT. It yields the protein CASSPRMAADTQYF.